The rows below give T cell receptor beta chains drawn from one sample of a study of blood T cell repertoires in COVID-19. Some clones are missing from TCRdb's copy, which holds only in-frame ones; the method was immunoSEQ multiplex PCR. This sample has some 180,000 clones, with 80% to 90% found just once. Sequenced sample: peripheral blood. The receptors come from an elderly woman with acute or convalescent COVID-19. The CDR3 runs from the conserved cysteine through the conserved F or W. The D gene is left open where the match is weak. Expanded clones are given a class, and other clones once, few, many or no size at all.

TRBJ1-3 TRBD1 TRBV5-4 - CASSTRDRGLTFSGNTIYF TGTGCCAGCAGCACCCGGGACAGGGGCCTCACATTCTCTGGAAACACCATATATTTT
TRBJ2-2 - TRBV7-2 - CASTELARAGRGTGELFF TGTGCCAGCACCGAACTAGCTAGGGCTGGTCGGGGGACCGGGGAGCTGTTTTTT
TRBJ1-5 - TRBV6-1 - CASNPGQGRVTPQHF TGTGCCAGCAATCCGGGACAAGGAAGGGTGACGCCCCAGCATTTT
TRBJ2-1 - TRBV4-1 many CASSQEGAGVSYNEQFF TGCGCCAGCAGCCAAGAAGGTGCTGGAGTCTCCTACAATGAGCAGTTCTTC
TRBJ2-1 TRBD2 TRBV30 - CAWSVSSGGPGDEQFF TGTGCCTGGAGTGTATCGAGCGGGGGGCCAGGGGATGAGCAGTTCTTC
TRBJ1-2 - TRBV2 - CASRDIGSNYGYTF TGTGCCAGCAGGGACATCGGCAGCAACTATGGCTACACCTTC
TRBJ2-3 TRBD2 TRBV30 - CAWRLAGSTDTQYF TGTGCCTGGAGACTAGCGGGTAGCACAGATACGCAGTATTTT
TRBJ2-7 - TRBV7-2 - CASSLGVASYEQYF TGTGCCAGCAGCTTAGGCGTAGCTTCCTACGAGCAGTACTTC
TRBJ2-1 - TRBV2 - CASSEARETEQFF TGTGCCAGCAGTGAAGCAAGGGAGACCGAGCAGTTCTTC
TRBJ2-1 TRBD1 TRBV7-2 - CASSHRDRGNEQFF TGTGCCAGCAGCCACCGGGACAGGGGAAATGAGCAGTTCTTC
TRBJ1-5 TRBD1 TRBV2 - CASSEDRRLQPQHF TGTGCCAGCAGTGAGGACAGGAGACTGCAGCCCCAGCATTTT
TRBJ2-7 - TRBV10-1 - CASSTGSTYEQYF TGCGCCAGCAGTACCGGGTCCACCTACGAGCAGTACTTC
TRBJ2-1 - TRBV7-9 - CASSLRGVATNEQFF TGTGCCAGCAGCTTACGCGGGGTAGCGACCAATGAGCAGTTCTTC
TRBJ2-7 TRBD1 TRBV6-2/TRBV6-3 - CASSRTGNFYEQYF TGTGCCAGCAGTCGGACAGGGAATTTCTACGAGCAGTACTTC
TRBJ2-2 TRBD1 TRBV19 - CASSIDTGVSGELFF TGTGCCAGTAGTATAGATACAGGGGTCTCCGGGGAGCTGTTTTTT
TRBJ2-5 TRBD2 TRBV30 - CAWSPGGGLAEETQYF TGTGCCTGGAGCCCGGGGGGGGGACTAGCGGAAGAGACCCAGTACTTC
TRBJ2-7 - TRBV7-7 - CASSEDEAGEQYF TGTGCCAGCAGCGAGGACGAGGCGGGGGAGCAGTACTTC
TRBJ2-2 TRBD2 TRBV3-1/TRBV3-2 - CASSPSWLAGGSNTGELFF TGTGCCAGCAGCCCGAGTTGGCTAGCGGGAGGATCGAACACCGGGGAGCTGTTTTTT
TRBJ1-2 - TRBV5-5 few CASSLREGGYTF TGTGCCAGCAGCTTGCGGGAAGGGGGCTACACCTTC
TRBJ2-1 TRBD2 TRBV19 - CASSIVTSSNEQFF TGTGCCAGTAGTATAGTGACTAGCTCCAATGAGCAGTTCTTC
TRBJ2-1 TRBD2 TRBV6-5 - CASSQFKLANEQFF TGTGCCAGCAGCCAGTTCAAACTAGCGAATGAGCAGTTCTTC
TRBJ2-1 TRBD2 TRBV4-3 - CASSQDPDIGGGNEQFF TGCGCCAGCAGCCAAGATCCTGACATCGGCGGGGGCAATGAGCAGTTCTTC
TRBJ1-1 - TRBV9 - CASSPTGVEAFF TGTGCCAGCAGCCCCACAGGAGTTGAAGCTTTCTTT
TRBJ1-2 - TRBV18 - CASSQPQQGYYGYTF TGTGCCAGCTCACAACCACAACAGGGATACTATGGCTACACCTTC
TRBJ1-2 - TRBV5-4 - CASSLEQSFRYGYTF TGTGCCAGCAGCTTGGAACAGAGCTTTCGGTATGGCTACACCTTC
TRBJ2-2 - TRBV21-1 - CASSSERTDGTHRNTGELFF TGTGCCAGCAGCTCCGAAAGAACGGACGGGACTCATCGTAACACCGGGGAGCTGTTTTTT
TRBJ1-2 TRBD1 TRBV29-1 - CSVDVAGQPYGYTF TGCAGCGTTGATGTCGCGGGACAGCCCTATGGCTACACCTTC
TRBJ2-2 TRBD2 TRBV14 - CASSLLITSGYTGELFF TGTGCCAGCAGCCTCCTAATTACTAGCGGATACACCGGGGAGCTGTTTTTT
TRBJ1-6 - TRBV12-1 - CASNTPAGNSPLHF TGTGCCAGCAACACCCCGGCGGGCAATTCACCCCTCCACTTT
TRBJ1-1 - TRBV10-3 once CASNQGDTEAFF TGTGCCTCCAACCAGGGTGACACTGAAGCTTTCTTT
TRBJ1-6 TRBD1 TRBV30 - CAWVRDRGPNSPLHF TGTGCCTGGGTCCGGGACAGGGGTCCTAATTCACCCCTCCACTTT
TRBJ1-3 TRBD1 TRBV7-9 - CASSLDRGGNTIYF TGTGCCAGCAGCTTGGACAGGGGTGGAAACACCATATATTTT
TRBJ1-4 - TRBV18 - CASSPPRTDNEKLFF TGTGCCAGCTCACCACCAAGGACAGATAATGAAAAACTGTTTTTT
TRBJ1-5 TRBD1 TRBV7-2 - CASSLISTGGNQPQHF TGTGCCAGCAGCTTGATATCAACAGGGGGCAATCAGCCCCAGCATTTT
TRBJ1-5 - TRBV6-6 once CASDYRAVDQPQHF TGTGCCAGCGATTACAGGGCGGTGGACCAGCCCCAGCATTTT
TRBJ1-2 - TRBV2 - CASSEDAGRPPNYGYTF TGTGCCAGCAGTGAGGACGCGGGACGGCCACCTAACTATGGCTACACCTTC
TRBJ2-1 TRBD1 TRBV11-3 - CASSPGTGGASYNEQFF TGTGCCAGCAGCCCAGGGACAGGGGGCGCGTCCTACAATGAGCAGTTCTTC